The T cell receptor (beta chain) under discussion was sequenced for a study of T cells in Graves' hyperthyroidism and ophthalmopathy. Amplified TCR beta CDR3 regions derived from RNA transcripts. Primed by the HTBI set, a first-round RT-PCR was run on the TCR CDR3. TCRdb recomputed calls from the multiplex PCR reads with MiXCR, one row per CDR3 protein. The sample lists roughly 380,000 distinct CDR3 sequences, about a fifth occurring once. This clonotype was found many times. Germline CDR1 reads GTSNPN; CDR2 reads SVGIG (reference sequence). The CDR3 runs to 13 residues. The V and J ends lost 2 bases and 7 bases respectively, with 9 bases between them.

V gene TRBV30 combines with J gene TRBJ1-6; D is undetermined. This TCR came from a young woman with Graves' hyperthyroidism. The sequencing sample was made of blood. As DNA, the CDR3 is TGTGCCTGGAGTCCGGGATCGAATTCACCCCTCCACTTT. It specifies CAWSPGSNSPLHF.